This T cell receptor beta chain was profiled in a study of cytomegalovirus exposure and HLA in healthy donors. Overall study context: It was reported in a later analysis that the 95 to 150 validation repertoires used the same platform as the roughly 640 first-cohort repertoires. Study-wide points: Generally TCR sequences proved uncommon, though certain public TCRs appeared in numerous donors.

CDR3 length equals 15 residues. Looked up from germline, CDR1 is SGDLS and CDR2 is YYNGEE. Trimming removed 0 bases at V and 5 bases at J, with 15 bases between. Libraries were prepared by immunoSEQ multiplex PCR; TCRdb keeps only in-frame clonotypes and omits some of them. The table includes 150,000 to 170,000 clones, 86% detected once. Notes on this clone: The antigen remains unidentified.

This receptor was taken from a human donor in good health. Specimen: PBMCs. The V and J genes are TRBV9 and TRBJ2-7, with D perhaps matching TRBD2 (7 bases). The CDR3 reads CASSVEGGAINEQYF. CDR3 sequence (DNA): TGTGCCAGCAGCGTAGAGGGGGGGGCCATCAACGAGCAGTACTTC.